A single sample gave rise to the 5 T cell receptor beta chains below, sequenced in a study of blood T cell repertoires in COVID-19. Assay: immunoSEQ multiplex PCR; the TCRdb copy retains only in-frame clones and omits some. The sample holds 300,000 to 450,000 clones, about 88% seen once. Material for sequencing was PBMCs or T cells enriched from blood (not recorded which). The receptors derive from a woman aged 25-40 years who had recovered from COVID-19.

This clone has more than one count but fewer than ten. V gene TRBV7-2 combines with J gene TRBJ1-6, with a tentative D call TRBD1 (5 bases). The CDR3 has 17 amino acids. Trimming removed 3 bases from V and 9 bases from J, with 21 bases in between. The germline CDR1 and CDR2 sequences are SGHTA and FQGNSA. This chain's CDR3 is CASSLSSGREGGSPLHF. In DNA form, the CDR3 reads TGTGCCAGCAGCTTGTCTTCAGGCAGGGAGGGAGGTTCACCCCTCCACTTT.

The chain has TRBV28 and TRBJ2-4; tentatively, D is TRBD1 (5 bases). Looked up from germline, CDR1 is MDHEN and CDR2 is SYDVKM. The CDR3 has 16 residues. V lost 7 bases and J 8 bases, leaving 24 bases between the germline ends. This chain's CDR3 is CASTKIRVRPVDIQYF. For the CDR3, the DNA is TGTGCCAGCACAAAAATCAGGGTCAGGCCGGTAGACATTCAGTACTTC.

V is TRBV7-8 and J is TRBJ2-7; D gene unclear. The CDR3 totals 12 residues. Looked up from germline, CDR1 is SGHVS and CDR2 is FQNEAQ. Between the trimmed V and J ends, which lost 4 bases and 0 bases, there was a span of 4 bases. Here the CDR3 DNA reads TGTGCCAGCAGCTACTACTCCTACGAGCAGTACTTC. This gives the protein CASSYYSYEQYF.

The chain joins TRBV30 to TRBJ1-1; TRBD1 matches at 8 bases. Germline CDR1 GTSNPN, CDR2 SVGIG (reference sequence). Losses at the gene ends were 2 bases for V and 1 base for J; bases not matched to a gene: 3. The CDR3 consists of 14 residues. CDR3 DNA: TGTGCCTGGAGTTTCGGACAGGGGAACACTGAAGCTTTCTTT. It is translated as CAWSFGQGNTEAFF.

The V and J genes are TRBV19 and TRBJ1-1; the match to TRBD1 covers 7 bases. Germline assignment: CDR1 LNHDA and CDR2 SQIVND (reference sequence). The trim removed 4 bases at V and 1 base at J, leaving 9 bases unmatched. The CDR3 sequence is 16 residues long. The CDR3 loop is CASSRDRERRNTEAFF. CDR3 bases: TGTGCCAGTAGTAGAGACAGGGAACGAAGGAACACTGAAGCTTTCTTT.